A single sample is the source of the 17 T cell receptor beta chains below, sequenced in a study of T cells in Graves' hyperthyroidism and ophthalmopathy. RNA transcripts gave rise to amplified TCR beta CDR3 regions. Carried out on the TCR CDR3, a first-round RT-PCR used the HTBI primer set. TCRdb re-called the multiplex PCR reads with MiXCR, one entry per CDR3 protein. The data contain about 400,000 distinct CDR3 sequences, 15% of them singletons. Sequenced material: blood. The receptors originated from a woman aged 30 to 39 with Graves' hyperthyroidism.

This clonotype occurred many times. This chain links TRBV11-2 with TRBJ2-1; 9 bases line up with TRBD2. The CDR3 runs to 15 residues. Germline-derived CDR1 and CDR2 are SGHAT and FQNNGV. The junction had 1 base not matched to a gene; V was cut back by 1 base and J by 3 bases. The CDR3 loop is CASSLVAGDYNEQFF. Written as DNA, the CDR3 is TGTGCCAGCAGCTTAGTAGCGGGAGACTACAATGAGCAGTTCTTC. Looking up the rest from reference TRBV11-2 and TRBJ2-1 gives the full variable domain: EAGVAQSPRYKIIEKRQSVAFWCNPISGHATLYWYQQILGQGPKLLIQFQNNGVVDDSQLPKDRFSAERLKGVDSTLKIQPAKLEDSAVYLCASSLVAGDYNEQFFGPGTRLTVL.

Many counts were recorded for this clonotype. The gene calls are TRBV20-1 and TRBJ2-3; 9 positions match TRBD2. The CDR3 extends over 16 amino acids. With 0 bases clipped from V and 2 bases from J, the junction kept 6 bases outside the gene matches. In germline, CDR1 is DFQATT, CDR2 SNEGSKA (reference sequence). The CDR3 DNA follows: TGCAGTGCTAGAGATCCTAGCGGGACCTACACAGATACGCAGTATTTT. Amino acid sequence: CSARDPSGTYTDTQYF.

This clonotype was seen repeatedly, ten times or more. The gene calls are TRBV18 and TRBJ1-5; no firm D call. Germline values: CDR1 KGHSH, CDR2 LQKENI. CDR3 length: 14 residues. Trimming removed 1 base from V and 3 bases from J, with 7 bases in between. CDR3 residues: CASSPLESNQPQHF. In DNA, the CDR3 is TGTGCCAGCTCACCACTGGAATCCAATCAGCCCCAGCATTTT.

This clonotype was detected many times. The chain recombines TRBV6-6 with TRBJ2-2; D call uncertain. Germline lookup yields CDR1 MNHNY and CDR2 SVGAGI (reference sequence). The CDR3 has 14 amino acids. V was cut by 2 bases and J by 4 bases, with 8 bases left in between. This CDR3 reads CASSYRAPTGELFF. The CDR3 nucleotides are TGTGCCAGCAGTTACCGGGCCCCCACCGGGGAGCTGTTTTTT.

This clonotype showed up just a few times. V gene TRBV5-1 combines with J gene TRBJ1-4; tentatively, D is TRBD1 (6 bases). The V end was cut by 5 bases, the J end by 3 bases, with 14 bases between. The CDR3 length is 15 residues. Looked up from germline, CDR1 is SGHRS and CDR2 is YFSETQ. The CDR3 region is CASSSNQGSNEKLFF. In DNA form, the CDR3 reads TGCGCCAGCAGTTCGAATCAGGGGTCTAATGAAAAACTGTTTTTT.

The J gene is TRBJ2-7, the V gene TRBV5-1; 12 bases are a match to TRBD1. Germline lookup yields CDR1 SGHRS and CDR2 YFSETQ. This CDR3 is built from 15 residues. V trimming: 0 bases; J trimming: 5 bases; junction bases outside the gene matches: 3. In DNA form, the CDR3 reads TGCGCCAGCAGCTTGGTAGGGACAGGGGGCAACGAGCAGTACTTC. Protein sequence: CASSLVGTGGNEQYF.

This clonotype was recorded at least ten times. The chain uses TRBV30 and TRBJ2-7; the D is unclear. Trimming took off 0 bases at V and 3 bases at J, with 6 bases between the two ends. Germline lookup yields CDR1 GTSNPN and CDR2 SVGIG (reference sequence). The CDR3 totals 12 residues. CDR3 sequence: CAWSVQGYEQYF. CDR3 sequence (DNA): TGTGCCTGGAGTGTACAAGGCTACGAGCAGTACTTC.

Many counts were recorded for this clonotype. The chain recombines TRBV4-2 with TRBJ2-3; TRBD2 aligns across 8 bases. The V segment lost 1 base and the J segment 2 bases; nucleotides outside the gene matches: 8. The CDR3 has 17 residues. Per germline, CDR1 LGHNA and CDR2 YNFKEQ. Here the CDR3 reads CASSQVVAGGITDTQYF. The CDR3 DNA sequence: TGTGCCAGCAGCCAAGTAGTGGCGGGAGGCATCACAGATACGCAGTATTTT.

The V and J genes are TRBV3-1 and TRBJ2-1, with D maybe TRBD1 (6 bases). The germline gives CDR1 LGHDT, CDR2 YNNKEL (reference sequence). The CDR3 spans 11 residues. Trimming stripped 6 bases from V and 12 bases from J, with 12 bases between. The CDR3 loop reads CASSLSDRQFF. The CDR3 DNA follows: TGTGCCAGCAGTTTATCGGACAGGCAGTTCTTC.

In nucleotides, the CDR3 is TGTGCCAGCAGCCAAGATCGGGGCGATACTGAAGCTTTCTTT. Residues: CASSQDRGDTEAFF. J is TRBJ1-1 and V is TRBV4-2, with a weak D call TRBD1 (5 bases). This CDR3 spans 14 amino acids. From germline, CDR1 is LGHNA and CDR2 YNFKEQ. Between the trimmed V and J ends, which lost 0 bases and 5 bases, there was a span of 10 bases.

This clonotype came up a few times. The CDR3 region is CSARVRGWAYEQYF. The CDR3 bases are TGCAGTGCTAGAGTCCGGGGATGGGCCTACGAGCAGTACTTC. The chain carries TRBV20-1 and TRBJ2-7; weak D call: TRBD2 (5 bases). V lost 1 base to trimming and J lost 2 bases, with 12 bases between them. CDR1 and CDR2 (germline): DFQATT, SNEGSKA (reference sequence). The CDR3 is 14 residues long.

This clonotype has ten or more counts. The chain is built from TRBV30 and TRBJ2-1; D is unclear. Germline-derived CDR1 and CDR2 are GTSNPN and SVGIG (reference sequence). This CDR3 comprises 13 residues. V was shortened by 0 bases and J by 8 bases, with 11 bases between the two germline ends. For the CDR3, the DNA is TGTGCCTGGAGTGTACTCGGAACCGATGAGCAGTTCTTC. This codes for CAWSVLGTDEQFF.

This clonotype has a count of ten or more. This chain links TRBV30 with TRBJ2-5, with D hard to call. Germline CDR1 and CDR2: GTSNPN and SVGIG (reference sequence). Trimming took off 4 bases at V and 5 bases at J, with 17 bases between the two ends. This CDR3 comprises 14 residues. CDR3 loop: CAWIPADQVETQYF. The CDR3 DNA follows: TGTGCCTGGATCCCCGCGGATCAAGTGGAGACCCAGTACTTC.

The table lists this clonotype with a few counts. The V gene is TRBV10-1, the J gene TRBJ2-3; the D gene is possibly TRBD1 (6 bases). Germline V lookup: CDR1 WNHNN, CDR2 SYGVQD (reference sequence). V gave up 0 bases and J gave up 8 bases, with 6 bases separating them. The CDR3 totals 12 residues. CDR3 sequence (DNA): TGCGCCAGCAGTGAGTCAGGGGGTACGCAGTATTTT. It is translated as CASSESGGTQYF.

Only a few counts were recorded for this clonotype. This sequence joins TRBV7-2 and TRBJ1-6; 8 bases agree with TRBD1. Germline trimming cut 5 bases from V and 4 bases from J; bases unmatched to any gene: 4. Germline assignment: CDR1 SGHTA and CDR2 FQGNSA. This CDR3 is 15 amino acids long. CDR3 amino acids: CASSRGQAYNSPLHF. In DNA, the CDR3 is TGTGCCAGCAGCCGGGGACAGGCATATAATTCACCCCTCCACTTT.

J is TRBJ1-2 and V is TRBV9; 7 bases fit TRBD1. CDR1 and CDR2 from the germline V gene are SGDLS and YYNGEE. The CDR3 is 15 amino acids. After removal of 2 bases from V and 1 base from J, the junction contained 5 bases not matched to a gene. The CDR3 sequence is CASSVGDSHNYGYTF. The CDR3 DNA reads as TGTGCCAGCAGCGTGGGGGACAGTCATAACTATGGCTACACCTTC.

The gene calls are TRBV6-2 or TRBV6-3 and TRBJ2-4; weak D call: TRBD2 (5 bases). V was pared by 5 bases and J by 1 base, with 15 bases between. The CDR3 loop spans 16 amino acids. Germline V CDR1 and CDR2: MNHEY, SVGEGT. This CDR3 reads CASSHIAIGAKNIQYF. CDR3 DNA sequence: TGTGCCAGCAGTCACATAGCGATAGGGGCCAAAAACATTCAGTACTTC.